This T cell receptor (beta chain) came from a study of T cells in tuberculosis (dated by TCRdb to 2016 to 2019). Background on the whole study: To characterize T cells specific for the mycobacterial lipid antigen glucose monomycolate (GMM), the study used CD1B tetramers together with high-throughput TCR immunosequencing.

The CDR3 holds 14 amino acids from the cysteine to the phenylalanine. Only the CDR3 part of the read is kept: 42 bases, read in frame from the first base. CDR1 and CDR2 were assigned from the germline V gene as SQVTM and ANQGSEA. V loses 6 bases at its end and J loses 6 bases; junction bases beyond the gene matches: 10. On this clone itself: Base quality data are lacking; no much larger clone is found one base away.

What the authors observed across the whole study: T cells that bind the CD1B-GMM tetramer with low affinity may not have been captured by the stringent sort gate.

Thawed, overnight-rested PBMC were stained with GMM-loaded CD1B tetramer, a Live/Dead dye and anti-CD3, then sorted on a FACS Aria II. The CD1B tetramers were loaded with C32 glucose monomycolate that had been purified from Rhodococcus equi. Before cryopreservation, the PBMC used for tetramer sorting had been depleted of CD14-expressing monocytes for a separate study. About 100,000 tetramer-negative cells were sorted from each donor and analyzed alongside the tetramer-positive cells. GMM-loaded CD1B tetramers were used to sort antigen-specific T cells from several healthy South African adults. Because TCR-alpha and TCR-beta chains were sequenced unpaired, no chain pairing information was available. TCR libraries were generated with the immunoSEQ multiplex PCR assay, using TCR-beta and/or TCR-alpha/delta assays for each sample. Amplified TCR libraries were sequenced on the Illumina high-throughput platform. Regarding the original processing steps: Clustering and dimensionality reduction relied on pairwise TCRdist distances among GMM-specific receptors from T cells that were either sorted ex vivo or expanded in vitro. Sequence motifs defined by gene usage and CDR3 content were tested for enrichment in tetramer-positive versus tetramer-negative populations. TCRdb's version of the immuneACCESS table is confined to in-frame rearrangements and falls short of the full clone set. An unresolved V gene accounts for under half of the shortfall where checked; the remainder is of unknown origin. D and trimming come from the DNA, and the V and J calls and clone size come from that table. The sample records 60,000 or so clones, 81% of which are singletons. Around 13% of the sample lies in the top ten.

Recombination connected TRBV29-1 to TRBJ2-5, with 10 bases matching TRBD2. The sample was CD1b-GMM tetramer-negative cells sorted from PBMCs. The intended sense of this specimen's cell subset or site label: T cells not binding CD1B-GMM tetramer, sorted from same donor. The source is an adult woman with latent tuberculosis. The nucleotide sequence is given as TGCAGCGTGGGGGATAGCGGGGGGCGACAGACCCAGTACTTC. Translated, this gives CSVGDSGGRQTQYF.